This passage covers 2 T cell receptor beta chains from one sample sequenced in a study of shared clonotypes between healthy human individuals. Generated by immunoSEQ multiplex PCR, the TCRdb table keeps only in-frame clones and is missing some. The sample consists of roughly 300,000 clones, about nine tenths of them appearing once. The sequenced sample consisted of memory CD8+ T cells sorted from blood. Subset noted: CD45RO+ cells pooled with CCR7-negative TemRA cells. The receptors shown here come from a man younger than 35 in good health.

The chain joins TRBV7-2 to TRBJ2-7, with 9 bases identical to TRBD1. The germline gives CDR1 SGHTA, CDR2 FQGNSA. V dropped 5 bases and J dropped 4; count of bases not matched to a gene: 6. This CDR3 has 14 residues. The CDR3 region has the DNA TGTGCCAGCAGCCCTACAGGGGGCAAGTACGAGCAGTACTTC. Amino acids: CASSPTGGKYEQYF.

CDR3 bases: TGTGCCAGCAGTGACTCTGCCTCGGGACTAGCGGGAGAGTACTATGAGCAGTTCTTC. This translates into CASSDSASGLAGEYYEQFF. The chain uses TRBV2 and TRBJ2-1, with 14 bases identical to TRBD2. After removal of 3 bases from V and 8 bases from J, the junction contained 15 bases not matched to a gene. The CDR3 has 19 amino acids. CDR1 SNHLY and CDR2 FYNNEI come from the germline V gene.